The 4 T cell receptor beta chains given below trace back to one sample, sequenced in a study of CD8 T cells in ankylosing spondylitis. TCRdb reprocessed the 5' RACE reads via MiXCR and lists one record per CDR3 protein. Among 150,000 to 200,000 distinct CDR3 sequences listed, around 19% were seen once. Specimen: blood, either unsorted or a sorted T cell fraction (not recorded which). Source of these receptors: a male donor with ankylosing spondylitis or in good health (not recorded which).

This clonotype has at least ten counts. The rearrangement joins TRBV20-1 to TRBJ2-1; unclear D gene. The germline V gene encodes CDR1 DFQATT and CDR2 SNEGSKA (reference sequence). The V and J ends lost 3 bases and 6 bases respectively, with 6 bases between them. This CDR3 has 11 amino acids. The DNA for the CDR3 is TGCAGTGCTAGGGGCGGCAATGAGCAGTTCTTC. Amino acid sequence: CSARGGNEQFF.

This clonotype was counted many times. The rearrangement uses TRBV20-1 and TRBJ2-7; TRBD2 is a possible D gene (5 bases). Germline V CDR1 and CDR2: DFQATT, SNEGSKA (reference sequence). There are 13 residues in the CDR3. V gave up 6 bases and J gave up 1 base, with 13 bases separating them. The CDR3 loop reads CSAADGVSYEQYF. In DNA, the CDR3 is TGCAGTGCGGCAGACGGGGTTTCCTACGAGCAGTACTTC.

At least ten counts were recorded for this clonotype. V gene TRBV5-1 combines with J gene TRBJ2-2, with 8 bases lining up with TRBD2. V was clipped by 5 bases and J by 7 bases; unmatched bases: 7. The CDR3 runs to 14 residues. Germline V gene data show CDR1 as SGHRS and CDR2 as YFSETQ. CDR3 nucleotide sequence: TGCGCCAGCAGTGAGACTAGCGACGGCGGGGAGCTGTTTTTT. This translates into CASSETSDGGELFF.

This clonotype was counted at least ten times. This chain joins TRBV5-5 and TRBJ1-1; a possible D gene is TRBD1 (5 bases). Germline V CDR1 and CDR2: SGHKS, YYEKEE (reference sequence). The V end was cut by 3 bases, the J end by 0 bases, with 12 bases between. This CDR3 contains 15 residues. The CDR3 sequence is CASSWRQTLNTEAFF. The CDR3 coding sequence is TGTGCCAGCAGCTGGAGACAGACCTTGAACACTGAAGCTTTCTTT.